This T cell receptor beta chain is from a study of blood T cell repertoires in COVID-19. Study as a whole: In each case, the material was cDNA or gDNA derived from T cells, B-cell-depleted T cells, or PBMCs.

In the original analysis: Reference gene primer amplification yielded estimated nucleated cell counts. Sequenced by immunoSEQ multiplex PCR; TCRdb stores in-frame clones only, minus some. Clonal size and the V and J genes are those of that table, whereas D and trimming came from the DNA. Of tens of thousands of clones detected, roughly 70% appear once; the ten largest clones hold less than 5%. Seattle enrolled patients during active infection and tracked them longitudinally. The material sequenced was peripheral blood. This receptor was taken from a man aged 70 or older with COVID-19, enrolled during active disease.

The CDR3 DNA sequence: TGTGCCAGCAGCCCTCCCGGGGGGCGGGTCTCTGGGGCCAACGTCCTGACTTTC. As protein: CASSPPGGRVSGANVLTF. The chain recombines TRBV3-1 (or the pseudogene TRBV3-2) with TRBJ2-6; maybe TRBD2 (7 bases). This CDR3 region has 18 residues. Germline-derived CDR1 and CDR2 are LGHDT and YNNKEL (reference sequence). Trimming took 4 bases from V and 0 from J, leaving 16 bases between them.